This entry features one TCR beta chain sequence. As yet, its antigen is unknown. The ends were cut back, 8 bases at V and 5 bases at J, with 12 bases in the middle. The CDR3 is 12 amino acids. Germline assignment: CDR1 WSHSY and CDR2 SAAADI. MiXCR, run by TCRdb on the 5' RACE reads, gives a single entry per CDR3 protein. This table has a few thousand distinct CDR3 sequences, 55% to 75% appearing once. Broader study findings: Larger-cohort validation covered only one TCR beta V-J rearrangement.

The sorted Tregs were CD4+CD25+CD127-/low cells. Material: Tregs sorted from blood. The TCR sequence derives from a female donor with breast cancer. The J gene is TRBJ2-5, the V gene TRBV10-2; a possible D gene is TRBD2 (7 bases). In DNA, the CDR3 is TGCGCCAGCGGGGGGGCAATGGAGACCCAGTACTTC. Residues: CASGGAMETQYF.